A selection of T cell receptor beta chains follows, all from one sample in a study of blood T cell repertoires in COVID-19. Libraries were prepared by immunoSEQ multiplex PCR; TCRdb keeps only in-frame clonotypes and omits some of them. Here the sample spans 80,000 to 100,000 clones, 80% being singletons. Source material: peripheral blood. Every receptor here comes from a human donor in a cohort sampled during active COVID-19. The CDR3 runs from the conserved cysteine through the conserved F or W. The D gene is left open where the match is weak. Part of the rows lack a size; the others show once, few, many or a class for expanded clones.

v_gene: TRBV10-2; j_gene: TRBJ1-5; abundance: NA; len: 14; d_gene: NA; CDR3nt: TGCGCCAGCAGTAGGACACAGCTCGATCAGCCCCAGCATTTT; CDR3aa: CASSRTQLDQPQHF
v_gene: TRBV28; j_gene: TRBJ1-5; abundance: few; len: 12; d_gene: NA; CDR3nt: TGTGCCAGCTCCCAGACAGATCAGCCCCAGCATTTT; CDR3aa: CASSQTDQPQHF
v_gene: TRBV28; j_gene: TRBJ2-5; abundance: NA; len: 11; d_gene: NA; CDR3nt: TGTGCCAGCAGTTCCCGTGAGACCCAGTACTTC; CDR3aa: CASSSRETQYF
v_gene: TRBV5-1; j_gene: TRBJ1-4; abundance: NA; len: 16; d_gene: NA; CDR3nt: TGCGCCAGCAGCGCGGGACGGATTGCAACTAATGAAAAACTGTTTTTT; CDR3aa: CASSAGRIATNEKLFF
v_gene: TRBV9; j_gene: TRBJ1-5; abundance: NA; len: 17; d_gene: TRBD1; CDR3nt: TGTGCCAGCAGCGTAGGTCCAGGGGGAAACAGCAATCAGCCCCAGCATTTT; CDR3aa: CASSVGPGGNSNQPQHF
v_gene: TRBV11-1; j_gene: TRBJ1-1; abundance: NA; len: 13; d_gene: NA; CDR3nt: TGTGCCAGCAACCAGGGGCAGAACACTGAAGCTTTCTTT; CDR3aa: CASNQGQNTEAFF
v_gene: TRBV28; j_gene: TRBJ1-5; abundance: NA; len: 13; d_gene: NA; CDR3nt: TGTGCCAGCAGCAGCCAGGTTAGTCAGCCCCAGCATTTT; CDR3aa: CASSSQVSQPQHF
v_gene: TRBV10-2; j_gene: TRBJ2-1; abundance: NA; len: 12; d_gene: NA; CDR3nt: TGCGCCACCTTCCTGGGGGGCAATGAGCAGTTCTTC; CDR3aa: CATFLGGNEQFF
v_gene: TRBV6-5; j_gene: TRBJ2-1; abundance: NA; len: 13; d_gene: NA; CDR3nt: TGTGCCAGTGGACCATACAACGGGGGTGAGCAGTTCTTC; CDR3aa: CASGPYNGGEQFF
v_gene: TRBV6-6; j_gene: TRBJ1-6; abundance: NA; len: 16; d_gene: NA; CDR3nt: TGTGCCAGCAGTTCCCCTTCCGACAGAAATAATTCACCCCTCCACTTT; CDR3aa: CASSSPSDRNNSPLHF
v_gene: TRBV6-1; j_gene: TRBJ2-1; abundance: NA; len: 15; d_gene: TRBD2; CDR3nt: TGTGCCAGCAGTCCTAGCGGGGGGGCTTCTTATGAGCAGTTCTTC; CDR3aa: CASSPSGGASYEQFF
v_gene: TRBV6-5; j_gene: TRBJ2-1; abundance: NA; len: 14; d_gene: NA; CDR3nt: TGTGCCAGCAACCGCGGAGGCTCCTACAATGAGCAGTTCTTC; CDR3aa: CASNRGGSYNEQFF
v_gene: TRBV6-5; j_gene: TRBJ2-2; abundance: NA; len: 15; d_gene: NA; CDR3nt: TGTGCCAGCAGTTACGACGGGATCAACACCGGGGAGCTGTTTTTT; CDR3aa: CASSYDGINTGELFF
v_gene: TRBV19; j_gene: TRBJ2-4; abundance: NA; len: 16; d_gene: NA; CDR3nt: TGTGCCAGTAGTCCCGCCTCGAAGCTAGCCAAAAACATTCAGTACTTC; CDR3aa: CASSPASKLAKNIQYF
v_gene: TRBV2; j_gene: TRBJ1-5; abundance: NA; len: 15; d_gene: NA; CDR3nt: TGTGCCAGCTGTCGAGACATCTATAGCAATCAGCCCCAGCATTTT; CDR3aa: CASCRDIYSNQPQHF
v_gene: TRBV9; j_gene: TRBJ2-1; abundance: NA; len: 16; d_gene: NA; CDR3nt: TGTGCCAGCAGCCCAGAGGGGGCGGGAAGTTACAATGAGCAGTTCTTC; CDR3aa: CASSPEGAGSYNEQFF
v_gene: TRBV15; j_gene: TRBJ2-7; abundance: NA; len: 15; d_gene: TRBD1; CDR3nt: TGTGCCACCAGCAGAGATTTCGGACAGGGTTACGAGCAGTACTTC; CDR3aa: CATSRDFGQGYEQYF
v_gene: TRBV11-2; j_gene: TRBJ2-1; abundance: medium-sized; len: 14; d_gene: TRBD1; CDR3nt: TGTGCCAGCAGCTTAGTGGCAGGGGGCAATGAGCAGTTCTTC; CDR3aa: CASSLVAGGNEQFF
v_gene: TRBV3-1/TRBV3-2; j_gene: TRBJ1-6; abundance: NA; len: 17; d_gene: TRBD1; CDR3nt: TGTGCCAGCAGCAAGACGAGGGGGACAGGGGCTTATTCACCCCTCCACTTT; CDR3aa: CASSKTRGTGAYSPLHF
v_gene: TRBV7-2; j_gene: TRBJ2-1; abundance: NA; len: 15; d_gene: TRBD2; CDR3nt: TGTGCCAGCAGCTTAGTAGCGGGAGGTTCCAATGAGCAGTTCTTC; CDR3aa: CASSLVAGGSNEQFF
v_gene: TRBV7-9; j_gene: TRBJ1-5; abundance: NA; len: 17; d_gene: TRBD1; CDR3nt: TGTGCCAGCAGCTTAGCCGGGACAGGGGGCGCGGGGCAGCCCCAGCATTTT; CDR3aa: CASSLAGTGGAGQPQHF
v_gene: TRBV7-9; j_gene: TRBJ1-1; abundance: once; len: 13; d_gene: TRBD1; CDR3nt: TGTGCCAGCAGCTCACAGGGGCGGACTGAAGCTTTCTTT; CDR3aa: CASSSQGRTEAFF
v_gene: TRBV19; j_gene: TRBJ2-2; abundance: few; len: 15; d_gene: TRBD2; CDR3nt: TGTGCCAGTACCTCTAGCGGGAGAGGAGTCGGGGAGCTGTTTTTT; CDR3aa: CASTSSGRGVGELFF
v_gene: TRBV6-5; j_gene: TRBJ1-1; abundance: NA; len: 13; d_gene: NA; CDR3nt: TGTGCCAGCAGCCTCCAGATGAACACTGAAGCTTTCTTT; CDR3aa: CASSLQMNTEAFF
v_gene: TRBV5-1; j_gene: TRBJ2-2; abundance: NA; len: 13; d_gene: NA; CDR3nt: TGCGCCAGCAGCTTGATTGAGACCGGGGAGCTGTTTTTT; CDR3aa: CASSLIETGELFF
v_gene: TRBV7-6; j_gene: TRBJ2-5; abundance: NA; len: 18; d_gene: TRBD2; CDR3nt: TGTGCCAGCAGCAGGAATAGGGTGGCTAGCGGGAGGCTGGAGACCCAGTACTTC; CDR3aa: CASSRNRVASGRLETQYF
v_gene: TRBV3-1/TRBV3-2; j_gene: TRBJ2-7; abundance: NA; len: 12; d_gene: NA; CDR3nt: TGTGCCAGCAGCCCGGGACTTTCTTTGCAGTACTTC; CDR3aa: CASSPGLSLQYF
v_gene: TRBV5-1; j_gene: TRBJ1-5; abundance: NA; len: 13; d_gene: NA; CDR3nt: TGCGCCAGCAGCTCGGAGGGCAATCAGCCCCAGCATTTT; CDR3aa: CASSSEGNQPQHF
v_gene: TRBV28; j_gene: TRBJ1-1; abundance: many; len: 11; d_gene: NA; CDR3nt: TGTGCCAGCAGCCCAGGCACTGAAGCTTTCTTT; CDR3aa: CASSPGTEAFF
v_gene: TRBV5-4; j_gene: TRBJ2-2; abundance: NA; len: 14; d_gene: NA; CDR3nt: TGTGCCAGCAGCACCACAGGGAACACCGGGGAGCTGTTTTTT; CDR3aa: CASSTTGNTGELFF
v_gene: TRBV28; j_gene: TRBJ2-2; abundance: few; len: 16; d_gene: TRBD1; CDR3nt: TGTGCCAGCACTCTTCCCGGGACAGGGAACACCGGGGAGCTGTTTTTT; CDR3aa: CASTLPGTGNTGELFF
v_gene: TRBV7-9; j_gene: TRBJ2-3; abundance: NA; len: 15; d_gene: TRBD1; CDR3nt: TGTGCCAGCAGCGTCGGGACAGCAAGATCGGATACGCAGTATTTT; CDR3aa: CASSVGTARSDTQYF
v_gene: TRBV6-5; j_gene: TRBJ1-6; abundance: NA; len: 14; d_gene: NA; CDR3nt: TGTGCCAGCAGACAAGACAGGAATAATTCACCCCTCCACTTT; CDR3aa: CASRQDRNNSPLHF
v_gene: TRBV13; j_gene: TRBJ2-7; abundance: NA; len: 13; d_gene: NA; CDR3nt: TGTGCCAGCAGCTTAGGCCCGGTCTACGAGCAGTACTTC; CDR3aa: CASSLGPVYEQYF
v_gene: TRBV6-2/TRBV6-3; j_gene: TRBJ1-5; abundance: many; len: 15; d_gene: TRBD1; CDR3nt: TGTGCCAGCAGTGACCGGACAGGGAGGGGTCAGCCCCAGCATTTT; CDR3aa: CASSDRTGRGQPQHF
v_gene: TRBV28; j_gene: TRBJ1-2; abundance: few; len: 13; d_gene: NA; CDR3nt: TGTGCCAGCAGAAAGACAGAATTGTATGGCTACACCTTC; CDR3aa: CASRKTELYGYTF
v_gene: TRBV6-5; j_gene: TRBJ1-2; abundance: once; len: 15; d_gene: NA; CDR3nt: TGTGCCAGCAGTTTTTCGACAGACGCCTACTATGGCTACACCTTC; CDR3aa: CASSFSTDAYYGYTF
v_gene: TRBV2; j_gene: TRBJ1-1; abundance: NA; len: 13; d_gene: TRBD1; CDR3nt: TGTGCCAGCAGTGGAGCAGGGGGCACTGAAGCTTTCTTT; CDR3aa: CASSGAGGTEAFF
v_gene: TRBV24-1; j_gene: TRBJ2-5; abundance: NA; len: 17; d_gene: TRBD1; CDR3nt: TGTGCCACCAGTCCTCGCGACAGGGGGCCCAACGAAGAGACCCAGTACTTC; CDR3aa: CATSPRDRGPNEETQYF
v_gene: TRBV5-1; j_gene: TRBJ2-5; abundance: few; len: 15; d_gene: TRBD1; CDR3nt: TGCGCCAGCAGCGCGACAACAGGGGGTGGAGAGACCCAGTACTTC; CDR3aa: CASSATTGGGETQYF
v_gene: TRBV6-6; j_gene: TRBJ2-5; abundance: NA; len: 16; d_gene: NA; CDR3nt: TGTGCCAGCAGTTACCCTACCGGGGGAGGCGGAGAGACCCAGTACTTC; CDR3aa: CASSYPTGGGGETQYF
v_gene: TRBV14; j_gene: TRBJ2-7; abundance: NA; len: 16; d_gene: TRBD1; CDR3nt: TGTGCCAGCAGCGGCCCGGGACAGGGGCGTTTTTACGAGCAGTACTTC; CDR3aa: CASSGPGQGRFYEQYF
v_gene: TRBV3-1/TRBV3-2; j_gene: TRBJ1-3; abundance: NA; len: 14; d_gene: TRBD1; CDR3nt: TGTGCCAGCAGCCTGGGACAGGGGGGAAACACCATATATTTT; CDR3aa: CASSLGQGGNTIYF
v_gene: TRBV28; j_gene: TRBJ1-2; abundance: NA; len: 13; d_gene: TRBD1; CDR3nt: TGTGCCAGCTGTACAGGGACAGCCTATGGCTACACCTTC; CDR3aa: CASCTGTAYGYTF